The T cell receptor beta chain under discussion was sequenced for a study of T cell changes during pregnancy in multiple sclerosis. Sequencing was performed with immunoSEQ multiplex PCR; in TCRdb, only in-frame clones are kept and a portion is missing. The table has 37,000 or so clones, 89% seen once. CDR1 KGHSH and CDR2 LQKENI come from the germline V gene. The CDR3 length is 13 residues. V was shortened by 3 bases and J by 6 bases, with 8 bases between the two germline ends. The sample was CD4+ T cells from peripheral blood mononuclear cells, taken in the first trimester of pregnancy. The chain has TRBV18 and TRBJ2-2, with D possibly matching TRBD1 (6 bases). This sequence was found in a female donor with multiple sclerosis, enrolled in a pregnancy study. CDR3 region: CASSPTGPGELFF. Here the CDR3 DNA reads TGTGCCAGCTCACCCACAGGGCCCGGGGAGCTGTTTTTT.